These 21 T cell receptor beta chains originate from one sample sequenced in a study of CD8+CD57+ T cells in acquired aplastic anemia. TCR beta VDJ and CDR3 were profiled, and genomic DNA was the template. Via MiXCR, TCRdb re-called the reads, giving one row per CDR3 protein. The sample has about 190,000 distinct CDR3 sequences, around 65% seen once. Sequenced input: sorted CD4+, CD8+, or CD8+CD57+ T cells (not recorded which) from PBMCs. The receptors here all came from a human donor with severe aplastic anemia or a healthy control (not recorded which).

This clonotype has at least ten counts. The chain couples TRBV2 to TRBJ2-1, with a tentative D call TRBD2 (6 bases). The CDR3 runs to 14 residues. The ends were cut back, 2 bases at V and 8 bases at J, with 13 bases in the middle. Germline V gives CDR1 SNHLY, CDR2 FYNNEI. This CDR3 reads CASSEPRSGHEQFF. The CDR3 DNA follows: TGTGCCAGCAGTGAACCCCGGAGCGGGCATGAGCAGTTCTTC.

CDR3 sequence (DNA): TGCAGTGCTAGAGAGGGAGCGGGTCCCCCCTACAATGAGCAGTTCTTC. Its translation: CSAREGAGPPYNEQFF. The rearrangement joins TRBV20-1 to TRBJ2-1; maybe TRBD2 (6 bases). The CDR3 contains 16 residues. V was shortened by 0 bases and J by 2 bases, with 14 bases between the two germline ends. CDR1 DFQATT and CDR2 SNEGSKA come from the germline V gene (reference sequence).

This clonotype has a single count. V usage is TRBV25-1 and J usage is TRBJ2-7; 10 bases align to TRBD1. The CDR3 is made up of 15 amino acids. Germline V gene sequence: CDR1 MGHDK, CDR2 SYGVNS. The CDR3 coding sequence is TGTGCTAGAGATCGGACAGGGGGAAACTCCTACGAGCAGTACTTC. Its protein is CARDRTGGNSYEQYF.

This clonotype was counted between two and nine times. Just one base apart from a much larger clone, this may be a read error. This chain joins TRBV4-3 and TRBJ1-2, with D unresolved. The V gene's germline CDR1 is LGHNA and CDR2 YSLEER. V lost 0 bases and J lost 1, with 9 bases in between. The CDR3 totals 15 residues. CDR3 region: CASSQEQNLNYGYTF. In nucleotides, the CDR3 is TGCGCCAGCAGCCAAGAGCAAAACCTTAACTATGGCTACACCTTC.

A word on this clonotype: One end of the junction varies from germline; a read error may be responsible. This sequence joins TRBV10-1 and TRBJ2-7; 11 nucleotides line up with TRBD2. The CDR3 loop spans 15 amino acids. Germline V gives CDR1 WNHNN, CDR2 SYGVQD (reference sequence). The chain's CDR3 is CASRRGLADPFGQYF. CDR3 bases: TGTGCCAGCAGGAGGGGACTAGCGGACCCTTTCGGGCAGTACTTC.

The CDR3 DNA follows: TGTGCCAGCAGCTTGCTTACAGGGATTGAGACCCAGTACTTC. Translating gives CASSLLTGIETQYF. V gene TRBV7-9 combines with J gene TRBJ2-5; tentative D call: TRBD1 (6 bases). The germline CDR1 and CDR2 sequences are SEHNR and FQNEAQ (reference sequence). This CDR3 is 14 amino acids long. The V end lost 3 bases, the J end lost 5 bases, and 13 bases lay between the germline ends.

V usage is TRBV10-3 and J usage is TRBJ1-2; a possible D gene is TRBD1 (5 bases). V was pared by 6 bases and J by 8 bases, with 13 bases between. The CDR3 totals 12 residues. The V gene's germline CDR1 is ENHRY and CDR2 SYGVKD. CDR3 region: CAIRGGVWGYTF. As DNA, the CDR3 is TGTGCCATCAGGGGGGGGGTGTGGGGCTACACCTTC.

The CDR3 DNA sequence: TGCAGCGTTGAAGGGTGGCGGACTAAAGCTTTCTTT. This gives the protein CSVEGWRTKAFF. J is TRBJ1-1 and V is TRBV29-1; D is undetermined. Per germline, CDR1 SQVTM and CDR2 ANQGSEA. V was cut by 1 base and J by 9 bases, with 12 bases left in between. The CDR3 contains 12 residues.

The V call is TRBV12-3 or TRBV12-4, the J call TRBJ1-1; TRBD1 matches at 7 bases. The CDR3 runs to 13 residues. The trim removed 3 bases at V and 8 bases at J, leaving 6 bases unmatched. The CDR3: CASSFQGVGEAFF. The CDR3 DNA sequence: TGTGCCAGCAGTTTCCAGGGGGTGGGAGAAGCTTTCTTT.

The chain combines TRBV11-2 with TRBJ1-2, with D uncertain. V was clipped by 4 bases and J by 4 bases, with 10 bases between them. CDR1 is SGHAT, CDR2 FQNNGV, per germline. The CDR3 is 13 residues long. The CDR3, as DNA: TGTGCCAGCAGCTCCGACGGACTCTATGGCTACACCTTC. It yields the protein CASSSDGLYGYTF.

The chain is built from TRBV7-9 and TRBJ1-1; 9 bases fit TRBD1. Trimming took 5 bases from V and 4 from J; bases not matched to a gene: 8. There are 15 residues in the CDR3. Germline values: CDR1 SEHNR, CDR2 FQNEAQ (reference sequence). CDR3 sequence reads: CASSLGGQGITEAFF. DNA of the CDR3: TGTGCCAGCAGCCTAGGGGGACAGGGAATCACTGAAGCTTTCTTT.

There are many counts of this clonotype. The CDR3 region is CASSSRGTGFYNSPLHF. The CDR3 coding sequence is TGTGCCAGCAGCTCCAGGGGGACAGGGTTCTATAATTCACCCCTCCACTTT. This rearrangement joins TRBV5-5 to TRBJ1-6; 9 nucleotides match TRBD1. The germline CDR1 and CDR2 sequences are SGHKS and YYEKEE (reference sequence). Trimming removed 3 bases from V and 3 bases from J; junction bases left unmatched: 7. This CDR3 has 17 residues.

The chain links TRBV29-1 to TRBJ2-7; D is perhaps TRBD1 (6 bases). Deletions cut 7 bases from V and 0 bases from J, with 13 bases between. CDR3 length: 13 residues. Germline-derived CDR1 and CDR2 are SQVTM and ANQGSEA. The CDR3 here is CSALDSASYEQYF. DNA for the CDR3: TGCAGCGCTTTGGACAGTGCCTCCTACGAGCAGTACTTC.

This chain connects TRBV7-7 to TRBJ2-1; D is undetermined. The CDR3 spans 12 residues. Per germline, CDR1 SSHAT and CDR2 FNYEAQ (reference sequence). In DNA form, the CDR3 reads TGTGCTCGCAGCTTAGGGTACAATGAGCAGTTCTTC. Translation: CARSLGYNEQFF. The whole variable domain, filled in from reference TRBV7-7 and TRBJ2-1, reads GAGVSQSPRYKVTKRGQDVTLRCDPISSHATLYWYQQALGQGPEFLTYFNYEAQPDKSGLPSDRFSAERPEGSISTLTIQRTEQRDSAMYRCARSLGYNEQFFGPGTRLTVL.

J is TRBJ1-4 and V is TRBV15; D is uncertain. The V end was cut by 5 bases, the J end by 6 bases, with 16 bases between. This CDR3 has 15 amino acids. Germline CDR1 is LNHNV and CDR2 is YYDKDF (reference sequence). CDR3 sequence: CATSGPRTEDEKLFF. The CDR3 region has the DNA TGTGCCACCAGCGGACCGAGGACCGAGGATGAAAAACTGTTTTTT.

This clonotype was recorded at least ten times. The chain joins TRBV11-2 to TRBJ1-3, with no clear D. The V end was cut by 0 bases, the J end by 0 bases, with 12 bases between. Germline V lookup: CDR1 SGHAT, CDR2 FQNNGV. The CDR3 runs to 17 residues. This CDR3 reads CASSLERRHSSGNTIYF. CDR3 in DNA: TGTGCCAGCAGCTTAGAAAGGCGGCACAGCTCTGGAAACACCATATATTTT.

The chain joins TRBV27 to TRBJ2-5; D remains unclear. CDR3 size: 14 residues. Germline V CDR1 and CDR2: MNHEY, SMNVEV (reference sequence). Trimming left V 4 bases short and J 1 base short, with 10 bases between. CDR3 amino acids: CASSSTPLQETQYF. The CDR3 nucleotides are TGTGCCAGCAGTTCGACACCTCTCCAAGAGACCCAGTACTTC.

J is TRBJ2-1 and V is TRBV2, with D unclear. CDR3 length: 13 residues. Germline V gene lookup returns CDR1 SNHLY and CDR2 FYNNEI. The ends were cut back, 5 bases at V and 3 bases at J, with 8 bases in the middle. CDR3 residues: CASSSTDYNEQFF. CDR3 sequence (DNA): TGTGCCAGCAGTTCGACGGACTACAATGAGCAGTTCTTC.

This chain joins TRBV9 and TRBJ2-5, with 7 bases aligning to TRBD1. Looked up from germline, CDR1 is SGDLS and CDR2 is YYNGEE. CDR3 size: 14 residues. The V segment lost 4 bases and the J segment 5 bases; nucleotides outside the gene matches: 8. The CDR3: CASSPTGYRETQYF. In nucleotides, the CDR3 is TGTGCCAGCAGCCCGACAGGGTATCGCGAGACCCAGTACTTC. Based on the CDR3 plus reference TRBV9 and TRBJ2-5, the full variable domain is DSGVTQTPKHLITATGQRVTLRCSPRSGDLSVYWYQQSLDQGLQFLIQYYNGEERAKGNILERFSAQQFPDLHSELNLSSLELGDSALYFCASSPTGYRETQYFGPGTRLLVL.

V gene TRBV5-1 combines with J gene TRBJ2-7, with 7 bases aligning to TRBD2. The V gene's germline CDR1 is SGHRS and CDR2 YFSETQ. This CDR3 is 13 amino acids long. V shed 1 base and J 4 bases; nucleotides not matched to a gene: 2. The CDR3, as DNA: TGCGCCAGCAGCTTGCAGGGAGGGTACGAGCAGTACTTC. Translated: CASSLQGGYEQYF.

This rearrangement joins TRBV20-1 to TRBJ1-6, with 10 bases that match TRBD1. Germline lookup yields CDR1 DFQATT and CDR2 SNEGSKA (reference sequence). The CDR3 sequence is 15 residues long. Unmatched junction bases numbered 7, after V lost 3 bases and J lost 8 bases. The DNA for the CDR3 is TGCAGTGCTAGGGCGATGGGGACAGGGGATTCACCCCTCCACTTT. Residues: CSARAMGTGDSPLHF.